This TCR beta chain derives from a study of cytomegalovirus exposure and HLA in healthy donors. Germline CDR1 is SGHVS and CDR2 is FNYEAQ. The J segment lost 5 bases and the V segment lost 3 bases, leaving 4 bases of the junction unmatched. The CDR3 contains 15 residues. A multiplex PCR was run with 60 Vbeta primers and 13 Jbeta primers. Clones were read by immunoSEQ multiplex PCR, and TCRdb kept only the in-frame ones, dropping some. Among 90,000 to 110,000 clones listed, approximately 80% were seen once. This sequence was found in a man younger than 40 in good health and CMV-seronegative. Sequences were obtained from PBMCs. This chain connects TRBV7-6 to TRBJ2-1, with TRBD1 identical over 10 bases. As DNA, the CDR3 is TGTGCCAGCAGCTTGGGACAGGGGCTCGACAATGAGCAGTTCTTC. It specifies CASSLGQGLDNEQFF.